Sequencing of this T cell receptor beta chain was carried out in a study of T cells in Graves' hyperthyroidism and ophthalmopathy. Study results and caveats: Ophthalmopathy onset followed model prediction by a median roughly 6.5 months.

From RNA transcripts, TCR beta CDR3 regions were amplified. First-round RT-PCR targeting the TCR CDR3 was performed with the HTBI primer set. One entry per CDR3 protein, called by TCRdb with MiXCR from the multiplex PCR reads. Of about 410,000 distinct CDR3 sequences in the sample, approximately 14% are singletons; the top ten hold roughly 13%. Ten or more counts support this clonotype. Its specificity is unknown. This clonotype was obtained from a man aged 18-30 years with Graves' ophthalmopathy. Sequencing input: blood.

CDR3 sequence (DNA): TGTGCCACCAGTGGGCCACCCTTTGGCGCAGATACGCAGTATTTT. Translation gives CATSGPPFGADTQYF. This chain links TRBV24-1 with TRBJ2-3; D is undetermined. The V gene's germline CDR1 is KGHDR and CDR2 SFDVKD. V lost 5 bases to trimming and J lost 4 bases, with 15 bases between them. The CDR3 totals 15 residues.